The rows below give T cell receptor beta chains drawn from one sample of a study of T cells after yellow fever vaccination. TCRdb ran MiXCR on the 5' RACE reads and lists one entry per CDR3 protein. Here the sample spans a few hundred thousand distinct CDR3 sequences, approximately 12% being singletons. Sequenced material: CD4+ T cells sorted from PBMCs, taken 15 days after the yellow fever booster vaccination. The source of these receptors is a man aged 18 to 30 who received the YFV17D yellow fever vaccine. Each CDR3 is given with its conserved first and last residue. The D gene is left open where the match is weak. Not every row has a clone size; where given, it reads once, few, many or a size class.

CASIPGQGFDGYTF | TGTGCCAGCATACCGGGACAGGGGTTTGACGGCTACACCTTC | TRBV12-3/TRBV12-4 | TRBD1 | TRBJ1-2 | 14 | .
CASAHDRSEQFF | TGCGCCAGCGCGCACGACCGCAGTGAGCAGTTCTTC | TRBV4-3 | . | TRBJ2-1 | 12 | .
CASNAAKGTQYF | TGTGCCAGCAATGCGGCAAAAGGGACCCAGTACTTC | TRBV12-3/TRBV12-4 | . | TRBJ2-5 | 12 | few
CASSQVSTGTQPQHF | TGTGCCAGCAGCCAAGTGTCGACAGGGACTCAGCCCCAGCATTTT | TRBV7-2 | TRBD1 | TRBJ1-5 | 15 | .
CASSGNLNEKLFF | TGCGCCAGCAGTGGGAACCTCAATGAAAAACTGTTTTTT | TRBV10-1 | . | TRBJ1-4 | 13 | few
CASSLSWDRELSGANVLTF | TGTGCCAGCAGTTTATCGTGGGACAGGGAGCTTTCTGGGGCCAACGTCCTGACTTTC | TRBV27 | TRBD1 | TRBJ2-6 | 19 | .
CASRGRQGNTEAFF | TGTGCCAGCCGGGGGAGACAGGGGAACACTGAAGCTTTCTTT | TRBV6-1 | TRBD1 | TRBJ1-1 | 14 | .
CASSRGERDTQYF | TGTGCCAGCAGCCGGGGAGAAAGGGATACGCAGTATTTT | TRBV7-2 | . | TRBJ2-3 | 13 | .
CASSLDGIEAFF | TGTGCCAGCAGCTTGGACGGGATCGAAGCTTTCTTT | TRBV5-4 | . | TRBJ1-1 | 12 | .
CASSYPFGANVLTF | TGTGCCAGCAGTTACCCATTTGGGGCCAACGTCCTGACTTTC | TRBV6-6 | . | TRBJ2-6 | 14 | few
CATSDPTGVQETQYF | TGTGCCACCAGTGATCCCACAGGGGTCCAAGAGACCCAGTACTTC | TRBV24-1 | TRBD1 | TRBJ2-5 | 15 | .
CATSDWQYGYTF | TGTGCCACCAGTGATTGGCAGTATGGCTACACCTTC | TRBV24-1 | . | TRBJ1-2 | 12 | few
CASSAGATDTQYF | TGTGCCAGTAGTGCAGGGGCCACAGATACGCAGTATTTT | TRBV19 | . | TRBJ2-3 | 13 | .
CASSLAGDSKTQYF | TGTGCCAGCAGCTTGGCAGGGGATAGTAAGACCCAGTACTTC | TRBV5-4 | . | TRBJ2-5 | 14 | .
CSGRRGASSETQYF | TGCAGCGGCCGGAGGGGGGCGAGTAGCGAGACCCAGTACTTC | TRBV29-1 | . | TRBJ2-5 | 14 | many
CATSVRPWETQYF | TGTGCCACCAGTGTGAGGCCATGGGAGACCCAGTACTTC | TRBV24-1 | . | TRBJ2-5 | 13 | .
CASSLGHEIGEQYF | TGTGCCAGTAGTTTAGGACACGAAATCGGCGAGCAGTACTTC | TRBV19 | . | TRBJ2-7 | 14 | few
CASSIGSRDQPQHF | TGTGCCAGCAGCATAGGAAGCAGGGATCAGCCCCAGCATTTT | TRBV7-8 | . | TRBJ1-5 | 14 | .
CASTGGQNSPLHF | TGTGCCTCAACAGGGGGCCAAAATTCACCCCTCCACTTT | TRBV12-3/TRBV12-4 | TRBD1 | TRBJ1-6 | 13 | few
CAWSHRTGVTGELFF | TGTGCCTGGAGTCACAGGACAGGGGTAACCGGGGAGCTGTTTTTT | TRBV30 | TRBD1 | TRBJ2-2 | 15 | .
CASSLDPAVTDTQYF | TGCGCCAGCAGCTTGGATCCAGCGGTCACAGATACGCAGTATTTT | TRBV5-1 | . | TRBJ2-3 | 15 | .
CASIQLGTGGKQYF | TGTGCCAGCATCCAACTCGGGACAGGGGGTAAGCAGTACTTC | TRBV6-2/TRBV6-3 | TRBD1 | TRBJ2-7 | 14 | .
CASSLPTGELFF | TGTGCCAGCAGCTTGCCTACCGGGGAGCTGTTTTTT | TRBV5-4 | . | TRBJ2-2 | 12 | many
CASSSIIRSSVYEKLFF | TGTGCCAGCAGCTCAATAATACGGTCCAGCGTTTATGAAAAACTGTTTTTT | TRBV7-9 | . | TRBJ1-4 | 17 | .
CASSSPGQSDTQYF | TGTGCCAGCAGCTCGCCGGGACAGTCAGATACGCAGTATTTT | TRBV5-4 | TRBD1 | TRBJ2-3 | 14 | .
CASSQDGDSPLHF | TGCGCCAGCAGCCAAGATGGGGATTCACCCCTCCACTTT | TRBV4-3 | . | TRBJ1-6 | 13 | many
CASSVHPFSYNEQFF | TGTGCCAGCAGTGTACACCCTTTCTCCTACAATGAGCAGTTCTTC | TRBV6-2/TRBV6-3 | . | TRBJ2-1 | 15 | many
CASSWARDYGYTF | TGTGCCAGCAGCTGGGCCAGGGACTATGGCTACACCTTC | TRBV7-9 | . | TRBJ1-2 | 13 | few
CASRGHGTANEKLFF | TGTGCCAGCAGGGGCCACGGGACAGCGAATGAAAAACTGTTTTTT | TRBV28 | TRBD1 | TRBJ1-4 | 15 | .
CASRVDPGGSGANVLTF | TGTGCCAGCAGGGTCGATCCAGGGGGCTCTGGGGCCAACGTCCTGACTTTC | TRBV7-9 | TRBD1 | TRBJ2-6 | 17 | .
CASSVGGPSYGYTF | TGTGCCAGCAGCGTAGGCGGCCCTTCCTATGGCTACACCTTC | TRBV9 | . | TRBJ1-2 | 14 | many
CASSPARSFEQYF | TGTGCCAGCTCACCTGCCCGCTCCTTCGAGCAGTACTTC | TRBV18 | . | TRBJ2-7 | 13 | .
CASTWTGAGQPQHF | TGTGCCAGCACCTGGACAGGGGCCGGGCAGCCCCAGCATTTT | TRBV12-3/TRBV12-4 | TRBD1 | TRBJ1-5 | 14 | .
CASSPRYEGNTEAFF | TGTGCCAGCTCACCACGGTACGAGGGAAACACTGAAGCTTTCTTT | TRBV18 | . | TRBJ1-1 | 15 | .
CASSLGSNTGEMFF | TGTGCCAGCAGCTTAGGGTCCAACACCGGGGAGATGTTTTTT | TRBV7-2 | . | TRBJ2-2 | 14 | .
CASTGRTDTQYF | TGTGCCAGTACTGGACGTACAGATACGCAGTATTTT | TRBV27 | . | TRBJ2-3 | 12 | .
CASSFGSASYGDTQYF | TGCGCCAGCAGCTTTGGCAGCGCATCATACGGAGATACGCAGTATTTT | TRBV5-1 | . | TRBJ2-3 | 16 | few
CSVSPRFVETQYF | TGCAGCGTTTCCCCCCGGTTTGTAGAGACCCAGTACTTC | TRBV29-1 | . | TRBJ2-5 | 13 | .
CAIRHRDGGSPLHF | TGTGCCATCAGACACAGGGACGGGGGTTCACCCCTCCACTTT | TRBV10-3 | . | TRBJ1-6 | 14 | few
CASSIYSGLAETF | TGCGCCAGCAGCATTTACTCTGGACTAGCGGAAACCTTC | TRBV5-1 | TRBD2 | TRBJ2-5 | 13 | few
CASSLTKQPNTEAFF | TGTGCCAGCAGCTTAACAAAACAGCCGAACACTGAAGCTTTCTTT | TRBV7-3 | . | TRBJ1-1 | 15 | few
CASSQEIASDTTDTQYF | TGCGCCAGCAGCCAAGAAATAGCCAGCGACACAACAGATACGCAGTATTTT | TRBV4-3 | . | TRBJ2-3 | 17 | few
CASSTGNSNQPQHF | TGTGCCAGCAGTACAGGGAATAGCAATCAGCCCCAGCATTTT | TRBV6-2/TRBV6-3 | . | TRBJ1-5 | 14 | few
CSAPNRYNEQFF | TGCAGTGCCCCCAACCGATACAATGAGCAGTTCTTC | TRBV20-1 | . | TRBJ2-1 | 12 | .
CSASRRKGELFF | TGCAGTGCTAGCAGGAGAAAGGGGGAGCTGTTTTTT | TRBV20-1 | . | TRBJ2-2 | 12 | .
CATRGDSNQPQHF | TGTGCCACCAGGGGGGATAGCAATCAGCCCCAGCATTTT | TRBV10-3 | TRBD1 | TRBJ1-5 | 13 | .
CASGRQGNTEAFF | TGTGCCAGCGGTAGACAGGGTAACACTGAAGCTTTCTTT | TRBV14 | TRBD1 | TRBJ1-1 | 13 | .
CASRESGGNQPQHF | TGTGCCAGCAGGGAGAGTGGGGGGAATCAGCCCCAGCATTTT | TRBV2 | . | TRBJ1-5 | 14 | few
CASSRTGAFAGYTF | TGTGCCAGCAGCCGGACAGGAGCCTTCGCGGGCTACACCTTC | TRBV7-2 | TRBD1 | TRBJ1-2 | 14 | few
CASKSEANTQYF | TGTGCCAGTAAGTCAGAGGCGAATACGCAGTATTTT | TRBV19 | . | TRBJ2-3 | 12 | .
CASSRGTAGNTIYF | TGTGCCAGCAGTCGCGGGACGGCTGGAAACACCATATATTTT | TRBV11-2 | . | TRBJ1-3 | 14 | many
CASKGGGDSNQPQHF | TGTGCCAGCAAGGGAGGAGGAGATAGCAATCAGCCCCAGCATTTT | TRBV12-3/TRBV12-4 | . | TRBJ1-5 | 15 | .